The clone carrying this TCR beta chain was counted a single time. The data were produced by immunoSEQ multiplex PCR, yet TCRdb's version contains in-frame clones alone and is incomplete. Counted here are some 2.1 million clones, 80% to 95% occurring once; the ten biggest clones make up roughly 1.7%. This sample was included in a study of shared clonotypes between healthy human individuals. The naive CD8 subset, CD45RO-negative cells positively selected for CCR7, excluded terminally differentiated effector memory CD45RA+ cells. Sequenced input: naive CD8+ T cells from PBMCs. The sequence came from a man aged 18 to 29 in good health. Some clones in this sample may be carry-over from other donors' samples.

Written as DNA, the CDR3 is TGTGCCAGCAGTTTCGAACAGGGTCTCGGGAATGGCTACACCTTC. Translating gives CASSFEQGLGNGYTF. The chain is built from TRBV27 and TRBJ1-2, with D tentatively TRBD1 (6 bases). CDR1 MNHEY and CDR2 SMNVEV come from the germline V gene (reference sequence). V gave up 3 bases and J gave up 6 bases, with 17 bases separating them. This CDR3 is built from 15 residues.